This T cell receptor (beta chain) was sequenced in a study of T cells after yellow fever vaccination. Study information: SMART-Seq v4 Ultra Low Input prepared the low-cell-number fractions. Study-wide findings and caveats: Detected again after the booster were most primary-vaccination clones, at nearly 97% CD4 and 80% to 90% CD8. Secondary responses were weaker yet peaked faster, day 5 versus 15.

MiXCR, run by TCRdb on the 5' RACE reads, gives a single entry per CDR3 protein. The table records 230,000 or so distinct CDR3 sequences, about 3.7% of them present only once. This CDR3 spans 13 amino acids. With V trimmed by 8 bases and J by 3 bases, 6 bases remained unmatched. Germline lookup yields CDR1 SGHTA and CDR2 FQGNSA. This clonotype was recorded at least ten times. Its antigen is not known. The specimen comprised PBMCs, sampled 15 days after the yellow fever booster vaccination. The TCR originated in a man younger than 35 who received the YFV17D yellow fever vaccine. The V call is TRBV7-2, the J call TRBJ2-5, with 7 bases that match TRBD2. CDR3 in DNA: TGTGCCAGCGACGCGGGGGTCGAAGAGACCCAGTACTTC. Its translation: CASDAGVEETQYF.